This is a list of T cell receptor beta chains from one sample in a study of response to subunit inactivated influenza vaccine. TCRdb independently ran MiXCR on the RT-PCR reads; one entry per CDR3 protein. The sample has roughly 700,000 distinct CDR3 sequences, 14% seen once. Sample: PBMCs from blood, taken 14 to 15 days before vaccination. Receptor source: a man aged 45-60 years who received an inactivated influenza vaccine. Both conserved end residues are part of each CDR3. Each record gives: V gene, clone size, J gene, CDR3 length, D gene, CDR3 protein, CDR3 DNA. The D gene is left open where the match is weak. The size field is filled for only some rows; it gives once, few, many or a size class.

TRBV28,-,TRBJ2-5,16,TRBD2,CASSEPGGAKGETQYF,TGTGCCAGCAGTGAACCCGGGGGGGCTAAAGGAGAGACCCAGTACTTC
TRBV10-3,many,TRBJ2-2,13,-,CAISGGPTGELFF,TGTGCCATCAGTGGGGGACCAACCGGGGAGCTGTTTTTT
TRBV4-1,-,TRBJ1-1,15,-,CASSLKAAPNTEAFF,TGCGCCAGCAGCCTGAAGGCGGCCCCGAACACTGAAGCTTTCTTT
TRBV6-2/TRBV6-3,-,TRBJ1-2,19,TRBD1,CASSYTEGTGRTSNYGYTF,TGTGCCAGCAGTTACACGGAAGGGACAGGGAGAACGTCTAACTATGGCTACACCTTC
TRBV12-3/TRBV12-4,-,TRBJ2-7,14,TRBD1,CASSLTGAVNEQYF,TGTGCCAGCAGTTTAACAGGGGCGGTGAACGAGCAGTACTTC
TRBV20-1,few,TRBJ1-1,14,-,CSARDGQLNTEAFF,TGCAGTGCTAGAGATGGGCAGTTGAACACTGAAGCTTTCTTT
TRBV20-1,few,TRBJ2-7,12,-,CSAEQDSYEQYF,TGCAGTGCGGAACAGGACTCCTACGAGCAGTACTTC
TRBV5-1,many,TRBJ2-1,16,-,CASSLYGGSSYNEQFF,TGCGCCAGCAGCTTGTACGGGGGCAGCTCCTACAATGAGCAGTTCTTC
TRBV28,-,TRBJ2-1,19,TRBD2,CASSSRLAGALSSYNEQFF,TGTGCCAGCAGTTCCCGACTAGCGGGAGCGCTGAGCTCCTACAATGAGCAGTTCTTC
TRBV10-3,few,TRBJ2-1,13,-,CAIPSGRYNEQFF,TGTGCCATCCCATCGGGGAGATACAATGAGCAGTTCTTC
TRBV12-3/TRBV12-4,-,TRBJ1-1,13,-,CASSRGAGAEAFF,TGTGCCAGCTCTAGGGGGGCGGGCGCTGAAGCTTTCTTT
TRBV5-1,-,TRBJ1-2,14,TRBD1,CASSLGTGRYGYTF,TGCGCCAGCAGCTTGGGGACAGGGAGGTATGGCTACACCTTC
TRBV29-1,-,TRBJ2-7,14,-,CSVEDQGPTYEQYF,TGCAGCGTTGAAGATCAGGGGCCGACCTACGAGCAGTACTTC
TRBV10-3,few,TRBJ1-5,15,-,CAISESGGRDQPQHF,TGTGCCATCAGTGAGTCAGGAGGGCGCGATCAGCCCCAGCATTTT
TRBV7-8,-,TRBJ2-3,16,TRBD2,CASRQTGGRAGDTQYF,TGTGCCAGCAGACAAACGGGGGGGCGGGCTGGAGATACGCAGTATTTT
TRBV20-1,few,TRBJ2-3,15,-,CSARRPFPGTDTQYF,TGCAGTGCCAGACGGCCCTTTCCGGGCACAGATACGCAGTATTTT
TRBV28,-,TRBJ2-2,14,-,CASSSSIVTGELFF,TGTGCCAGCAGTTCTTCCATTGTCACCGGGGAGCTGTTTTTT
TRBV5-1,many,TRBJ1-4,14,-,CASSAGHVNEKLFF,TGCGCCAGCAGCGCAGGACACGTTAATGAAAAACTGTTTTTT
TRBV11-1,few,TRBJ2-5,14,-,CASSVTPGQETQYF,TGTGCCAGCAGCGTGACTCCGGGACAAGAGACCCAGTACTTC
TRBV4-3,-,TRBJ2-7,16,-,CASSQDIVVRSYEQYF,TGCGCCAGCAGCCAAGATATAGTAGTCAGGTCCTACGAGCAGTACTTC
TRBV4-2,-,TRBJ2-7,18,TRBD1,CASSQDPLGQGATYEQYF,TGTGCCAGCAGCCAAGATCCATTAGGACAGGGGGCCACCTACGAGCAGTACTTC
TRBV10-2,many,TRBJ1-1,14,-,CASSDPGVKTEAFF,TGCGCCAGCAGTGACCCGGGGGTTAAGACTGAAGCTTTCTTT
TRBV11-2,few,TRBJ2-5,13,TRBD2,CASGEGRQETQYF,TGTGCCAGCGGGGAGGGCAGGCAAGAGACCCAGTACTTC
TRBV6-5,-,TRBJ2-7,14,TRBD1,CASSYGTGAGEQYF,TGTGCCAGCAGTTACGGGACAGGAGCCGGCGAGCAGTACTTC
TRBV24-1,few,TRBJ2-5,15,-,CATSDWRDHRETQYF,TGTGCCACCAGTGATTGGAGGGATCACCGAGAGACCCAGTACTTC
TRBV20-1,-,TRBJ2-7,16,-,CSALIGPVKTRDEQYF,TGCAGTGCTCTGATTGGGCCGGTCAAAACGAGGGACGAGCAGTACTTC
TRBV5-1,-,TRBJ1-4,15,TRBD1,CASSPEGQGTEKLFF,TGCGCCAGCAGCCCCGAGGGACAGGGGACGGAAAAACTGTTTTTT
TRBV25-1,few,TRBJ2-5,15,TRBD2,CASSEWGAGQETQYF,TGTGCCAGCAGTGAATGGGGAGCGGGACAAGAGACCCAGTACTTC
TRBV24-1,few,TRBJ2-7,15,-,CATSDQDRRPGEQYF,TGTGCCACCAGTGATCAAGACAGGCGGCCCGGCGAGCAGTACTTC
TRBV3-1,-,TRBJ2-1,15,TRBD2,CASSQTGGGNNEQFF,TGTGCCAGCAGCCAAACGGGAGGGGGAAACAATGAGCAGTTCTTC
TRBV27,-,TRBJ2-7,16,TRBD1,CASSSDAGTVSYEQYF,TGTGCCAGCAGCAGTGATGCCGGGACAGTTTCCTACGAGCAGTACTTC
TRBV4-3,-,TRBJ2-3,14,TRBD1,CASSQGGQADTQYF,TGCGCCAGCAGCCAAGGCGGACAGGCAGATACGCAGTATTTT
TRBV6-2/TRBV6-3,few,TRBJ2-7,15,TRBD2,CASSYFSGTSYEQYF,TGTGCCAGCAGTTACTTTAGCGGGACCTCCTACGAGCAGTACTTC
TRBV9,few,TRBJ1-4,15,TRBD1,CASSDGQGMSEKLFF,TGTGCCAGCAGCGACGGACAGGGGATGAGTGAAAAACTGTTTTTT
TRBV6-2/TRBV6-3,few,TRBJ2-7,19,TRBD1,CASSYWTGRGTGVSYEQYF,TGTGCCAGCAGTTACTGGACAGGGAGAGGAACGGGAGTCTCCTACGAGCAGTACTTC
TRBV10-3,few,TRBJ2-1,16,TRBD1,CAISAGKGTGNNEQFF,TGTGCCATCAGTGCCGGGAAAGGGACAGGGAACAATGAGCAGTTCTTC
TRBV27,few,TRBJ2-1,15,TRBD1,CASRQPGQGTNEQFF,TGTGCCAGCAGACAACCGGGACAGGGGACTAATGAGCAGTTCTTC
TRBV9,few,TRBJ2-4,14,-,CASSVGGLRNIQYF,TGTGCCAGCAGCGTAGGGGGACTGCGGAACATTCAGTACTTC
TRBV7-2,-,TRBJ2-3,14,-,CASSRVGPTDTQYF,TGTGCCAGCAGCCGGGTCGGACCCACAGATACGCAGTATTTT
TRBV6-2/TRBV6-3,few,TRBJ2-3,16,TRBD1,CASSSGQGKDADTQYF,TGTGCCAGCAGTTCTGGACAGGGAAAAGATGCAGATACGCAGTATTTT
TRBV7-6,few,TRBJ2-7,16,-,CASSLAASTSSYEQYF,TGTGCCAGCAGCTTAGCGGCTAGCACTAGCTCCTACGAGCAGTACTTC
TRBV12-3/TRBV12-4,few,TRBJ1-3,15,TRBD1,CATRTGLSSGNTIYF,TGTGCCACGCGGACAGGCCTGAGCTCTGGAAACACCATATATTTT
TRBV20-1,few,TRBJ1-2,10,-,CSASPYGYTF,TGCAGTGCATCGCCCTATGGCTACACCTTC
TRBV7-2,few,TRBJ2-7,13,-,CASSLRGYYEQYF,TGTGCCAGCAGCCTTCGGGGCTACTACGAGCAGTACTTC
TRBV7-3,-,TRBJ2-1,18,-,CASSPQGAVRSSYNEQFF,TGTGCCAGCAGCCCCCAAGGGGCAGTACGGAGCTCCTACAATGAGCAGTTCTTC
TRBV20-1,-,TRBJ1-4,14,-,CSARYSGPNEKLFF,TGCAGTGCTAGATATTCCGGACCAAATGAAAAACTGTTTTTT
TRBV20-1,-,TRBJ1-2,13,TRBD1,CSAADRANYGYTF,TGCAGTGCGGCGGACAGGGCCAACTATGGCTACACCTTC
TRBV11-1,-,TRBJ2-1,18,TRBD2,CVDSGRAERLSSYNEQFF,TGTGTGGATAGCGGGAGAGCCGAAAGATTGAGCTCCTACAATGAGCAGTTCTTC
TRBV5-1,-,TRBJ2-1,15,-,CASSSFPGAYNEQFF,TGCGCCAGCAGCTCCTTCCCCGGGGCCTACAATGAGCAGTTCTTC
TRBV29-1,-,TRBJ1-2,12,-,CSVDSGYNGYTF,TGCAGCGTTGATTCGGGGTACAATGGCTACACCTTC
TRBV29-1,-,TRBJ2-1,15,-,CSVGSGGVTYNEQFF,TGCAGCGTTGGATCTGGCGGGGTTACCTACAATGAGCAGTTCTTC
TRBV6-5,few,TRBJ1-1,14,-,CASSSGGGIAEAFF,TGTGCCAGCAGTTCCGGGGGAGGTATCGCTGAAGCTTTCTTT
TRBV27,-,TRBJ2-5,14,-,CASSSPVASETQYF,TGTGCCAGCAGTTCCCCGGTTGCCTCAGAGACCCAGTACTTC
TRBV28,many,TRBJ2-5,15,-,CASSSRTESQETQYF,TGTGCCAGCAGTTCTCGGACAGAATCGCAAGAGACCCAGTACTTC
TRBV7-6,few,TRBJ2-5,13,TRBD1,CASSYRGEETQYF,TGTGCCAGCAGCTACAGGGGAGAAGAGACCCAGTACTTC